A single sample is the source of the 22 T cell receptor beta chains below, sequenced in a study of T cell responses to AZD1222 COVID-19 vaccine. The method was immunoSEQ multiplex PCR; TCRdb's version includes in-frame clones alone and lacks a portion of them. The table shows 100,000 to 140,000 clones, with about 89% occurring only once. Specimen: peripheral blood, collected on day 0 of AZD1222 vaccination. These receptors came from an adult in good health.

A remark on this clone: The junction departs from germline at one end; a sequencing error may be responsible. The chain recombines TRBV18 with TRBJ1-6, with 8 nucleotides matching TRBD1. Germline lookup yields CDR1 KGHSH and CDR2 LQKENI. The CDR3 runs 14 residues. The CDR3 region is CASSDGQGNSPFHF. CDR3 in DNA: TGTGCCAGCTCGGATGGACAGGGAAATTCACCCTTCCACTTT.

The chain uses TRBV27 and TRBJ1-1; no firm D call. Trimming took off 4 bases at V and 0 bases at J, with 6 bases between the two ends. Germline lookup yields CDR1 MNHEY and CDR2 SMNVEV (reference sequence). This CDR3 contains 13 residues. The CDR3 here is CASSSILNTEAFF. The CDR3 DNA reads TGTGCCAGCAGTTCCATATTGAACACTGAAGCTTTCTTT.

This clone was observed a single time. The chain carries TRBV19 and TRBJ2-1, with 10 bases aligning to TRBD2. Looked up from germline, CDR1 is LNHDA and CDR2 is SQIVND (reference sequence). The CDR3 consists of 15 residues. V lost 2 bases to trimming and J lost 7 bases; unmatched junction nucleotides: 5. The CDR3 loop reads CASSIPSGSRNEQFF. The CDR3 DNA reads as TGTGCCAGTAGTATACCTAGCGGGAGTAGGAATGAGCAGTTCTTC.

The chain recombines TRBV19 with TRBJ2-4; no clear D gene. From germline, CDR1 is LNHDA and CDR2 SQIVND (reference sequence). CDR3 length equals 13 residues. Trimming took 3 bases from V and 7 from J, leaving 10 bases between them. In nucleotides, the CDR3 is TGTGCCAGTAGTATCGGTCAGGCGAACATTCAGTACTTC. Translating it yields CASSIGQANIQYF.

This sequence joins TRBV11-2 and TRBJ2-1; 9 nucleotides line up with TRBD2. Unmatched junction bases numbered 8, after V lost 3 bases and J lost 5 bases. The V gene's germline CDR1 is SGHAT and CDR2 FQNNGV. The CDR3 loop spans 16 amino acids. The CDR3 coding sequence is TGTGCCAGCAGCTTTACCGGGACTAGCCAGAACAATGAGCAGTTCTTC. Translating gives CASSFTGTSQNNEQFF. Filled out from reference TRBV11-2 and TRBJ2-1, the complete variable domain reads EAGVAQSPRYKIIEKRQSVAFWCNPISGHATLYWYQQILGQGPKLLIQFQNNGVVDDSQLPKDRFSAERLKGVDSTLKIQPAKLEDSAVYLCASSFTGTSQNNEQFFGPGTRLTVL.

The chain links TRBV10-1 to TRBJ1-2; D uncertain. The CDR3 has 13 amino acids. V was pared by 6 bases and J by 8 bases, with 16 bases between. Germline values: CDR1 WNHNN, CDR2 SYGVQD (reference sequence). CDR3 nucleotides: TGCGCCAGCAGAAAAAGGCGGGCAGGCGGCTACACCTTC. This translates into CASRKRRAGGYTF.

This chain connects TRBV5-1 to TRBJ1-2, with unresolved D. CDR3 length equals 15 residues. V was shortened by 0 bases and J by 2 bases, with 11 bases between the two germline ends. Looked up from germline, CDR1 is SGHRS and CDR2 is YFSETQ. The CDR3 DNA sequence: TGCGCCAGCAGCTTGGAATCCGGCGGGAACTATGGCTACACCTTC. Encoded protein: CASSLESGGNYGYTF.

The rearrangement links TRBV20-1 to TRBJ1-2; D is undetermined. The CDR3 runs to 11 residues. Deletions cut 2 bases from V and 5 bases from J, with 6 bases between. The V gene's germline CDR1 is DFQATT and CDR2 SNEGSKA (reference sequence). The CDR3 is CSARSLYGYTF. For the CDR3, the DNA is TGCAGTGCTAGAAGTTTGTATGGCTACACCTTC.

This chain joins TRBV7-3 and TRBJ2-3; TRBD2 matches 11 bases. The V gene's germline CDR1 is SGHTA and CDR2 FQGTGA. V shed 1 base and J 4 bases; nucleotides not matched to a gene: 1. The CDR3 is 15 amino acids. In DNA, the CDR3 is TGTGCCAGCAGCTTAATAGCGGGAGGGCCAGATACGCAGTATTTT. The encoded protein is CASSLIAGGPDTQYF.

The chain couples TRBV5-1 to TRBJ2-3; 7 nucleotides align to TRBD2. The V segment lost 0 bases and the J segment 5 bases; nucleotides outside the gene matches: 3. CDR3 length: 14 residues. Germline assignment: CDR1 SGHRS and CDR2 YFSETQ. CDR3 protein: CASSLVLAVDTQYF. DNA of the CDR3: TGCGCCAGCAGCTTGGTGCTAGCGGTAGATACGCAGTATTTT.

The CDR3 spells CASALREPQHF. As DNA, the CDR3 is TGTGCCAGCGCACTTAGGGAGCCCCAGCATTTT. The chain joins TRBV6-5 to TRBJ1-5; D ambiguous. Germline V gives CDR1 MNHEY, CDR2 SVGAGI. V gave up 8 bases and J gave up 8 bases, with 10 bases separating them. This CDR3 is 11 amino acids long.

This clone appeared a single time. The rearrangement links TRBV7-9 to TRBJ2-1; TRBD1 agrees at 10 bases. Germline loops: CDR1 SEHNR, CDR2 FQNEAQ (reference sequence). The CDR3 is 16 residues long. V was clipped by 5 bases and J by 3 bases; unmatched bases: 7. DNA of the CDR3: TGTGCCAGCAGCGGATACCGGGACAGGGGCTACAATGAGCAGTTCTTC. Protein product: CASSGYRDRGYNEQFF.

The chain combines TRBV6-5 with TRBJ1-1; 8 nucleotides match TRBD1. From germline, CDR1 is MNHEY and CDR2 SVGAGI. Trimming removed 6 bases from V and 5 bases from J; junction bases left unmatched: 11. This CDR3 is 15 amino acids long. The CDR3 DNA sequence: TGTGCCAGCAGATTTGCAGGGGGCTCGGAAACTGAAGCTTTCTTT. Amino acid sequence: CASRFAGGSETEAFF.

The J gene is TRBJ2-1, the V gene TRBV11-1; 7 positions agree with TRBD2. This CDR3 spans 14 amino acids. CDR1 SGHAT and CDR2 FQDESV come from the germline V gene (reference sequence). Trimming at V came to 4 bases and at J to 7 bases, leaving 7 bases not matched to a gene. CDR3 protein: CASSSSGNRNEQFF. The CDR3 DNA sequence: TGTGCCAGCAGCTCCAGCGGGAATAGGAATGAGCAGTTCTTC. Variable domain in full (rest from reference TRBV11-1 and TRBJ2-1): EAEVAQSPRYKITEKSQAVAFWCDPISGHATLYWYRQILGQGPELLVQFQDESVVDDSQLPKDRFSAERLKGVDSTLKIQPAELGDSAMYLCASSSSGNRNEQFFGPGTRLTVL.

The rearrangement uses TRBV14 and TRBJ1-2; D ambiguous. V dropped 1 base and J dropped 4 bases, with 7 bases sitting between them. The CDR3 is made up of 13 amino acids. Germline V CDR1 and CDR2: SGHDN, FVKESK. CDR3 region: CASSQGGAYGYTF. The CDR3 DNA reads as TGTGCCAGCAGCCAAGGAGGAGCCTATGGCTACACCTTC.

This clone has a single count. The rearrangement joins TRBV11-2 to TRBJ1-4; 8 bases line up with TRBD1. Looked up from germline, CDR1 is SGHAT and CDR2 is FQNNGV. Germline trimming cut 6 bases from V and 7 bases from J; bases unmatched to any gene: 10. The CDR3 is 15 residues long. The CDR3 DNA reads TGTGCCAGCAGTTCCAGACAGGGGACAGGTGAAAAACTGTTTTTT. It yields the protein CASSSRQGTGEKLFF.

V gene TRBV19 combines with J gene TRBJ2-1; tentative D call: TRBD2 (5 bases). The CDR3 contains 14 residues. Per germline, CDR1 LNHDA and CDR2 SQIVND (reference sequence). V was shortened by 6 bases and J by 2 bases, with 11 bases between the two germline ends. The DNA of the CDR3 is TGTGCCAGTAGAGCGGACCACCCCTACAATGAGCAGTTCTTC. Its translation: CASRADHPYNEQFF.

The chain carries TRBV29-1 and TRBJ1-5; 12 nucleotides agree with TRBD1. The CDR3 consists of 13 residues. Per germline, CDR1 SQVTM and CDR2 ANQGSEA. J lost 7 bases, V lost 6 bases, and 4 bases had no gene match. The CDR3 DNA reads TGCAGCGTCGGGACAGGGGGCCTCCAGCCCCAGCATTTT. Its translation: CSVGTGGLQPQHF.

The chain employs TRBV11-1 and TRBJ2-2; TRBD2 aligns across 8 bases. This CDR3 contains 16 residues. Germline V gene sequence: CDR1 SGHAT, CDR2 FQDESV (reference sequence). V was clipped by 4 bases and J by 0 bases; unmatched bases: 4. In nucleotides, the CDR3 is TGTGCCAGCAGCTACACGGGAGGGCCGAACACCGGGGAGCTGTTTTTT. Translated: CASSYTGGPNTGELFF.

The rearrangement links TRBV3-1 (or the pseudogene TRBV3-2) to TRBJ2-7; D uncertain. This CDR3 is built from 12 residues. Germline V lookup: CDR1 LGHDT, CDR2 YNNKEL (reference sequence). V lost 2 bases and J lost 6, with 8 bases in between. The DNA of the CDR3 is TGTGCCAGCAGCCAAAGGTATGGCGAGCAGTACTTC. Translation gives CASSQRYGEQYF.

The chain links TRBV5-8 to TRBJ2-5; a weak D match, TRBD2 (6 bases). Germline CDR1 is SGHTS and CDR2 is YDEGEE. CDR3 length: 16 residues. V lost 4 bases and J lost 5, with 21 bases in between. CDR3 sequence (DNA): TGTGCCAGCAGCCCGGGGAGGATACCACGGCAGGAGACCCAGTACTTC. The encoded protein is CASSPGRIPRQETQYF. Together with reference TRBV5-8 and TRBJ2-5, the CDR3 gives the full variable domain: EAGVTQSPTHLIKTRGQQATLRCSPISGHTSVYWYQQALGLGLQFLLWYDEGEERNRGNFPPRFSGRQFPNYSSELNVNALELEDSALYLCASSPGRIPRQETQYFGPGTRLLVL.

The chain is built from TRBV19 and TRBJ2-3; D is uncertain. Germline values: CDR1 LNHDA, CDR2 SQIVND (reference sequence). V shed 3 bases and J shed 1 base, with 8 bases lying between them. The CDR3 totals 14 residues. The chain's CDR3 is CASSIPSRTDTQYF. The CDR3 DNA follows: TGTGCCAGTAGTATTCCCTCCCGCACAGATACGCAGTATTTT.